The clone carrying this T cell receptor (beta chain) was recorded at least ten times. The data are from a study of response to subunit inactivated influenza vaccine. TCRdb called the RT-PCR reads again in MiXCR, with one record for every CDR3 protein. The table has about 540,000 distinct CDR3 sequences, approximately 20% seen once. The V segment lost 4 bases and the J segment 3 bases; nucleotides outside the gene matches: 3. Germline V gives CDR1 SGHRS, CDR2 YFSETQ. The CDR3 length is 14 residues. This sample was shared with a second study, whose subject was T cells expressing NK-cell markers. According to that study: Production of TCR beta cDNA relied on 5'RACE template switching with UMIs. Researchers report these clonotypes also headed the CD3+CD56-NKG2C+ fraction in several donors.

The gene calls are TRBV5-1 and TRBJ2-3, with 9 nucleotides matching TRBD1. This clonotype was sampled from a man aged 45 to 65 who received an inactivated influenza vaccine. The sequences come from CD4+ T cells sorted from PBMCs, collected roughly 12 days after vaccination. Here the CDR3 DNA reads TGCGCCAGCAGCATAGGACAGGGGACAGATACGCAGTATTTT. It is translated as CASSIGQGTDTQYF.